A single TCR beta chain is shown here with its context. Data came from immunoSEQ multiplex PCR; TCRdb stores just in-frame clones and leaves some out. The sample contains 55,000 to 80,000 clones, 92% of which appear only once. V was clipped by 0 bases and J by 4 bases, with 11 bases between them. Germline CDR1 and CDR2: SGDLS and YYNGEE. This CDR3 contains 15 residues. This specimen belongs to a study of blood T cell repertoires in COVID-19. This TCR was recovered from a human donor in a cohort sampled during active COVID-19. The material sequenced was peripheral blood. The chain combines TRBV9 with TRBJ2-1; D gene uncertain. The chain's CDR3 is CASSVVGTEYNEQFF. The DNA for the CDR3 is TGTGCCAGCAGCGTAGTTGGCACAGAATACAATGAGCAGTTCTTC.